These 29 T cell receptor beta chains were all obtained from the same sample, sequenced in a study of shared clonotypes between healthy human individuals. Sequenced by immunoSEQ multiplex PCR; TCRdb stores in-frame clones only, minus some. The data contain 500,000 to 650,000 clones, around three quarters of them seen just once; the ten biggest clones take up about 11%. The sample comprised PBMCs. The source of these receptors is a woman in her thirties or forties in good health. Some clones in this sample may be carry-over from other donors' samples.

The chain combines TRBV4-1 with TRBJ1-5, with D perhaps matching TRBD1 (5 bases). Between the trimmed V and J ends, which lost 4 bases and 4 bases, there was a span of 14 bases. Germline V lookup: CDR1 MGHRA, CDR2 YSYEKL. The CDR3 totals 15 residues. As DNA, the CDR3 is TGCGCCAGCAGCCCAACCGGGACCCGTAATCAGCCCCAGCATTTT. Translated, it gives CASSPTGTRNQPQHF.

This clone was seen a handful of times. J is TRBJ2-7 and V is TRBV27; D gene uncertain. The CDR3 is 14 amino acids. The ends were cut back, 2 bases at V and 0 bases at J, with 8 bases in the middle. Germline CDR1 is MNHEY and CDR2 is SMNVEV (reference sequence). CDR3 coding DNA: TGTGCCAGCAGTTTAGGTCCCGTCTCCTACGAGCAGTACTTC. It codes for CASSLGPVSYEQYF.

In DNA, the CDR3 is TGTGCCTGGGGGACCGGGGACGGAGGGCGGCAGCCCCAGCATTTT. Translation gives CAWGTGDGGRQPQHF. V gene TRBV30 combines with J gene TRBJ1-5; D is perhaps TRBD1 (5 bases). Germline lookup yields CDR1 GTSNPN and CDR2 SVGIG (reference sequence). CDR3 size: 15 residues. Trimming shortened V by 5 bases and J by 7 bases, and 21 bases separated the two germline ends.

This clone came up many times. The CDR3 protein is CASRGQNTEAFF. The CDR3 region has the DNA TGTGCCAGCAGAGGACAGAACACTGAAGCTTTCTTT. This chain links TRBV25-1 with TRBJ1-1, with D perhaps matching TRBD1 (5 bases). The CDR3 extends over 12 amino acids. V was clipped by 6 bases and J by 1 base, with 6 bases between them. Germline-derived CDR1 and CDR2 are MGHDK and SYGVNS.

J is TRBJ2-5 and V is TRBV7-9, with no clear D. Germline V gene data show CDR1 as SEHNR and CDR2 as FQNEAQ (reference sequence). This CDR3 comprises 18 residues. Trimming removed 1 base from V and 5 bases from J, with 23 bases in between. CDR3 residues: CASSLDGIVTPREETQYF. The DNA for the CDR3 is TGTGCCAGCAGCTTAGATGGTATCGTGACCCCCCGCGAGGAGACCCAGTACTTC. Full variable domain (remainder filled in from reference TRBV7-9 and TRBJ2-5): DTGVSQNPRHKITKRGQNVTFRCDPISEHNRLYWYRQTLGQGPEFLTYFQNEAQLEKSRLLSDRFSAERPKGSFSTLEIQRTEQGDSAMYLCASSLDGIVTPREETQYFGPGTRLLVL.

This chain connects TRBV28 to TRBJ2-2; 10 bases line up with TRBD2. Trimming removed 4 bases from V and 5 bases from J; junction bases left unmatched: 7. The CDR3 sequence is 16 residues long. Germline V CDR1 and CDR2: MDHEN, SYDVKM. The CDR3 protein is CASSWASGSGTGELFF. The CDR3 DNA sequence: TGTGCCAGCAGTTGGGCTAGCGGGAGCGGTACCGGGGAGCTGTTTTTT. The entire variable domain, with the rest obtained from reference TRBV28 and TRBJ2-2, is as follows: DVKVTQSSRYLVKRTGEKVFLECVQDMDHENMFWYRQDPGLGLRLIYFSYDVKMKEKGDIPEGYSVSREKKERFSLILESASTNQTSMYLCASSWASGSGTGELFFGEGSRLTVL.

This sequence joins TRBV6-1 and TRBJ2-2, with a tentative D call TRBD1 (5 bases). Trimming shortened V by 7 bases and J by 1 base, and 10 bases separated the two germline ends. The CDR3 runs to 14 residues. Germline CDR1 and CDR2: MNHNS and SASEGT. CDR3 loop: CASKLGQNTGELFF. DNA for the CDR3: TGTGCCAGCAAACTTGGACAGAACACCGGGGAGCTGTTTTTT.

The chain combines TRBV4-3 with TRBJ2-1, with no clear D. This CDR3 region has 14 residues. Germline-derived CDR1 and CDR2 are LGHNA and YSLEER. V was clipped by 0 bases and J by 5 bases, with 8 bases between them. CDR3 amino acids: CASSQELKHNEQFF. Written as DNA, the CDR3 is TGCGCCAGCAGCCAAGAATTGAAGCACAATGAGCAGTTCTTC.

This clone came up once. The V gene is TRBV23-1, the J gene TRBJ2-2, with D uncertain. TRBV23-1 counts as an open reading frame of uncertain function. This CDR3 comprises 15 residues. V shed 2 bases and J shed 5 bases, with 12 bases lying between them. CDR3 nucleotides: TGCGCCAGCAGTCAACCTATCAAGGGTACCGGGGAGCTGTTTTTT. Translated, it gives CASSQPIKGTGELFF.

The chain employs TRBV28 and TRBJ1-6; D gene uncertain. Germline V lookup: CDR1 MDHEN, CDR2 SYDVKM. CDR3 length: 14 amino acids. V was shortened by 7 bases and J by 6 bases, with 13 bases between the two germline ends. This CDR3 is CASKGTLPNSPLHF. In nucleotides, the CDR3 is TGTGCCAGCAAGGGCACACTTCCTAATTCACCCCTCCACTTT.

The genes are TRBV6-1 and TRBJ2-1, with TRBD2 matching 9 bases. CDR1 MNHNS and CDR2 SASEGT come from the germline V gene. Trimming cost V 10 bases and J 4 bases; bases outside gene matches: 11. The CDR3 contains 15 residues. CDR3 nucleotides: TGTGCCACCACTACCGGGACTAGCTCATACAATGAGCAGTTCTTC. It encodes CATTTGTSSYNEQFF.

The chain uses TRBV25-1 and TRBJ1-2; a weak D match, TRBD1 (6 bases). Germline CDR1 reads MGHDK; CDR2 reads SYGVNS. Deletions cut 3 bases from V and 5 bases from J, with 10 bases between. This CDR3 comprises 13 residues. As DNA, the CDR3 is TGTGCCAGCAGTGAGGGGGACAAATATGGCTACACCTTC. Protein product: CASSEGDKYGYTF.

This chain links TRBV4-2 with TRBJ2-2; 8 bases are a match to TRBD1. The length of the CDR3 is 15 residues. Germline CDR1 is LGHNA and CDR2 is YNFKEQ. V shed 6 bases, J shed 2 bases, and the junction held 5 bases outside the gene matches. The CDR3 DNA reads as TGTGCCAGCAGGACCGGGACAGGCAACACCGGGGAGCTGTTTTTT. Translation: CASRTGTGNTGELFF.

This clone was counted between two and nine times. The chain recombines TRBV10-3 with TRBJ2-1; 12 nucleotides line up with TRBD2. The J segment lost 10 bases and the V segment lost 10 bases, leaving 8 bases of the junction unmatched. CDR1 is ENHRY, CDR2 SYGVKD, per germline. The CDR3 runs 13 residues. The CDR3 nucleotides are TGTGCCACCGCTAGCGGGAGGGCCTGGGAGCAGTTCTTC. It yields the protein CATASGRAWEQFF.

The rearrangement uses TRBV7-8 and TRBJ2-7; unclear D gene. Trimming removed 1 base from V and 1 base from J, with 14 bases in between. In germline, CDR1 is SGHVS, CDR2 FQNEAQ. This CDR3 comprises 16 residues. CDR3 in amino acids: CASSLVGSGTSYEQYF. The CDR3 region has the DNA TGTGCCAGCAGCTTAGTAGGGTCCGGAACGTCCTACGAGCAGTACTTC.

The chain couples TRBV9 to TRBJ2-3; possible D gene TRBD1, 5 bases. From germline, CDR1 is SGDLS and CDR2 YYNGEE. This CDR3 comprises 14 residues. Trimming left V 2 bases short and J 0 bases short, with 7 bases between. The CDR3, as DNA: TGTGCCAGCAGCGTCCAGGGAAGCACAGATACGCAGTATTTT. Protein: CASSVQGSTDTQYF.

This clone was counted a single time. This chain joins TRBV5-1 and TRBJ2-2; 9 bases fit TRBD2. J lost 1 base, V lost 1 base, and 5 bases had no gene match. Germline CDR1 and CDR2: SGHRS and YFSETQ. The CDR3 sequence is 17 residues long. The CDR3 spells CASSLRLSGGNTGELFF. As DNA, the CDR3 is TGCGCCAGCAGCTTGCGGCTTAGCGGGGGGAACACCGGGGAGCTGTTTTTT. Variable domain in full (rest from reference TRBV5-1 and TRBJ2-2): KAGVTQTPRYLIKTRGQQVTLSCSPISGHRSVSWYQQTPGQGLQFLFEYFSETQRNKGNFPGRFSGRQFSNSRSEMNVSTLELGDSALYLCASSLRLSGGNTGELFFGEGSRLTVL.

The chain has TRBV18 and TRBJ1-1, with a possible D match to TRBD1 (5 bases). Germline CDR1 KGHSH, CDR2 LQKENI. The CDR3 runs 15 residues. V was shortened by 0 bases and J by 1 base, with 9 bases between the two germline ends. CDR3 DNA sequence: TGTGCCAGCTCACCACCGGGACGTGCGAACACTGAAGCTTTCTTT. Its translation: CASSPPGRANTEAFF. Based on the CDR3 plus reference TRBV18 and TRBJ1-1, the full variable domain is NAGVMQNPRHLVRRRGQEARLRCSPMKGHSHVYWYRQLPEEGLKFMVYLQKENIIDESGMPKERFSAEFPKEGPSILRIQQVVRGDSAAYFCASSPPGRANTEAFFGQGTRLTVV.

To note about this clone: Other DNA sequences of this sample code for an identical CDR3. The CDR3 coding sequence is TGTGCCAGCAGCTTAGACTCGGAGACCCAGTACTTC. As protein: CASSLDSETQYF. This chain uses TRBV7-3 with TRBJ2-5; D is uncertain. This CDR3 is 12 amino acids long. The V and J ends lost 2 bases and 5 bases respectively, with 6 bases between them. Germline-derived CDR1 and CDR2 are SGHTA and FQGTGA.

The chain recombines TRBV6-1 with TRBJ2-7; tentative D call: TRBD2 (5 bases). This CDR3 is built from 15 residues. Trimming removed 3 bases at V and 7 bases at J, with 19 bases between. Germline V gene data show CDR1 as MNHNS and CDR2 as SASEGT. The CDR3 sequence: CASSEGTWLAPEQYF. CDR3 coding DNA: TGTGCCAGCAGTGAGGGAACCTGGTTAGCGCCGGAGCAGTACTTC.

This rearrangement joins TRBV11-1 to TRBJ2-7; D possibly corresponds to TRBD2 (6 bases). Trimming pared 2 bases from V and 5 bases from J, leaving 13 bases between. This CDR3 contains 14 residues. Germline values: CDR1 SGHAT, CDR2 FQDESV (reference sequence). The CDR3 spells CASSLRQGGHEQYF. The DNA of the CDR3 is TGTGCCAGCAGCTTACGTCAGGGAGGTCACGAGCAGTACTTC.

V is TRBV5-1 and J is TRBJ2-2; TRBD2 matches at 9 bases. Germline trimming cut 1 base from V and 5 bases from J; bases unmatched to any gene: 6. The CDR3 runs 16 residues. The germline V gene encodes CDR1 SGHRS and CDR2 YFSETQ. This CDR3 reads CASSLQTSGDTGELFF. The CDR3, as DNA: TGCGCCAGCAGCTTGCAGACTAGCGGAGATACCGGGGAGCTGTTTTTT.

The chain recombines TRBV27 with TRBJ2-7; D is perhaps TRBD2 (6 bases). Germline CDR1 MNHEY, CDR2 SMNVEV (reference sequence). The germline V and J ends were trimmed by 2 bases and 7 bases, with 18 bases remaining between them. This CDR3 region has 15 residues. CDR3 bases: TGTGCCAGCAGTTTAAGAAGCGGGCAGAATTATGAGCAGTACTTC. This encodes CASSLRSGQNYEQYF.

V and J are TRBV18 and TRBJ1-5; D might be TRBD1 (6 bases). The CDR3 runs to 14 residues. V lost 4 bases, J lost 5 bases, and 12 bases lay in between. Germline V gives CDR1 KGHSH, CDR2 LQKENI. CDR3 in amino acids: CASSLDEGDQPQHF. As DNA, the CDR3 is TGTGCCAGCTCACTAGATGAGGGGGATCAGCCCCAGCATTTT.

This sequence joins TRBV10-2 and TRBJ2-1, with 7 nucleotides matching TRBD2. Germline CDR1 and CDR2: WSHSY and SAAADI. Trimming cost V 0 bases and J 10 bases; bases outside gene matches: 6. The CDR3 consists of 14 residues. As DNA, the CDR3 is TGCGCCAGCAGTGAGTCACTAGCGAATCCGGAGCAGTTCTTC. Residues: CASSESLANPEQFF.

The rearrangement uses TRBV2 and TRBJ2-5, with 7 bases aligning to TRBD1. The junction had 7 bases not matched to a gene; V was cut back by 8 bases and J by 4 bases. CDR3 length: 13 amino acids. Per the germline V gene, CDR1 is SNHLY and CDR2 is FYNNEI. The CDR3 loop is CASQRTGAETQYF. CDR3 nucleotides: TGTGCCAGCCAGAGAACAGGGGCAGAGACCCAGTACTTC. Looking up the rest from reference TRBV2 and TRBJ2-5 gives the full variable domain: EPEVTQTPSHQVTQMGQEVILRCVPISNHLYFYWYRQILGQKVEFLVSFYNNEISEKSEIFDDQFSVERPDGSNFTLKIRSTKLEDSAMYFCASQRTGAETQYFGPGTRLLVL.

The CDR3 sequence is CASSPLGGTGLAGVTGELFF. As DNA, the CDR3 is TGTGCCAGCAGTCCGCTTGGGGGGACAGGACTAGCGGGAGTCACCGGGGAGCTGTTTTTT. V is TRBV28 and J is TRBJ2-2; TRBD2 agrees at 13 bases. V shed 5 bases and J 4 bases; nucleotides not matched to a gene: 16. This CDR3 is built from 20 residues. Germline V gene sequence: CDR1 MDHEN, CDR2 SYDVKM.

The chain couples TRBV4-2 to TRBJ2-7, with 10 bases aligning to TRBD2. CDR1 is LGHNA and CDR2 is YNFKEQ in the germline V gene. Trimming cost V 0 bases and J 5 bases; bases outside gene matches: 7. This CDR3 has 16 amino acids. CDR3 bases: TGTGCCAGCAGCCAAGAGCAAGCGGGAGGGCCACACGAGCAGTACTTC. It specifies CASSQEQAGGPHEQYF.

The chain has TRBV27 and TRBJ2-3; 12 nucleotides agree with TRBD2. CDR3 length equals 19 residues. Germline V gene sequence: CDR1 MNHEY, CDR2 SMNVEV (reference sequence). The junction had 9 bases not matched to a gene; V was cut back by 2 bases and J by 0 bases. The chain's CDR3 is CASSLRTSGTSTSTDTQYF. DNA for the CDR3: TGTGCCAGCAGTTTAAGGACTAGCGGGACCTCTACTAGCACAGATACGCAGTATTTT.